The 29 T cell receptor beta chains presented below share a single source sample, sequenced in a study of shared clonotypes between healthy human individuals. Sequenced by immunoSEQ multiplex PCR; TCRdb stores in-frame clones only, minus some. The repertoire has approximately 240,000 clones, approximately 70% of them found once; the top ten carry over 8.5%. What was sequenced was memory CD4+ T cells sorted from blood. Regarding subset: CD45RA-negative fraction. These receptors were obtained from a young man in good health.

The DNA of the CDR3 is TGTGCCAGCAGCTGGGACAGGGAGACCCAGTACTTC. Protein product: CASSWDRETQYF. The chain joins TRBV5-4 to TRBJ2-5; 8 nucleotides match TRBD1. This CDR3 contains 12 residues. Trimming cost V 3 bases and J 5 bases; bases outside gene matches: 0. Germline V gene sequence: CDR1 SGHNT, CDR2 YYREEE (reference sequence).

The rearrangement joins TRBV7-2 to TRBJ2-5; 11 nucleotides match TRBD2. The CDR3 extends over 16 amino acids. Germline-derived CDR1 and CDR2 are SGHTA and FQGNSA. The ends lost 5 bases at V and 5 bases at J; junction bases unmatched: 10. The CDR3: CASSLRRLAGRETQYF. The DNA of the CDR3 is TGTGCCAGCAGCCTCCGTAGACTAGCGGGAAGGGAGACCCAGTACTTC.

The chain links TRBV5-4 to TRBJ2-5, with 8 positions matching TRBD1. V trimming: 0 bases; J trimming: 4 bases; junction bases outside the gene matches: 5. CDR1 and CDR2 from the germline V gene are SGHNT and YYREEE (reference sequence). The CDR3 spans 15 residues. Written as DNA, the CDR3 is TGTGCCAGCAGCTTGGGGCAGGGGGCAGGAGAGACCCAGTACTTC. It yields the protein CASSLGQGAGETQYF.

The chain combines TRBV7-8 with TRBJ2-1; D call uncertain. This CDR3 has 14 amino acids. V shed 4 bases and J shed 6 bases, with 13 bases lying between them. Per germline, CDR1 SGHVS and CDR2 FQNEAQ. CDR3 nucleotides: TGTGCCAGCAGCTCTATGGGCGGAATCAATGAGCAGTTCTTC. This sequence encodes CASSSMGGINEQFF.

The V gene is TRBV6-5, the J gene TRBJ2-2, with TRBD1 matching 7 bases. Germline lookup yields CDR1 MNHEY and CDR2 SVGAGI. The CDR3 loop spans 14 amino acids. V was pared by 0 bases and J by 5 bases, with 0 bases of the junction left unmatched. The chain's CDR3 is CASSYSRGTGELFF. The CDR3 DNA reads TGTGCCAGCAGTTACTCCAGGGGGACCGGGGAGCTGTTTTTT.

This clone was observed many times. This rearrangement joins TRBV5-4 to TRBJ1-1, with unresolved D. Germline V CDR1 and CDR2: SGHNT, YYREEE (reference sequence). The germline V and J ends were trimmed by 3 bases and 0 bases, with 9 bases remaining between them. The CDR3 loop spans 14 amino acids. The CDR3, as DNA: TGTGCCAGCAGCTGGGGAGCGGTGAACACTGAAGCTTTCTTT. Protein sequence: CASSWGAVNTEAFF.

The V call is TRBV5-1, the J call TRBJ1-4, with 10 nucleotides matching TRBD1. With 4 bases clipped from V and 1 base from J, the junction kept 4 bases outside the gene matches. This CDR3 region has 16 residues. CDR1 is SGHRS and CDR2 is YFSETQ in the germline V gene. CDR3 region: CASSPDRGGTNEKLFF. The CDR3 nucleotides are TGCGCCAGCAGCCCGGACAGGGGGGGAACTAATGAAAAACTGTTTTTT.

The sample holds one count of this clone. The chain is built from TRBV11-3 and TRBJ2-1; TRBD1 aligns across 7 bases. Trimming at V came to 5 bases and at J to 3 bases, leaving 7 bases not matched to a gene. Germline CDR1 SGHNT, CDR2 YENEEA. The CDR3 covers 15 residues. The CDR3 sequence is CASSTTGNGYNEQFF. In DNA form, the CDR3 reads TGTGCCAGCAGCACGACAGGGAACGGCTACAATGAGCAGTTCTTC.

To note about this clone: Different DNA sequences within this sample yield the same CDR3. This chain joins TRBV30 and TRBJ1-5; D unresolved. Trimming took off 0 bases at V and 3 bases at J, with 6 bases between the two ends. Germline CDR1 is GTSNPN and CDR2 is SVGIG (reference sequence). The CDR3 loop spans 13 amino acids. DNA of the CDR3: TGTGCCTGGAGTGTAACAAACAATCAGCCCCAGCATTTT. Its translation is CAWSVTNNQPQHF.

V usage is TRBV10-3 and J usage is TRBJ2-1; TRBD2 matches at 8 bases. The ends lost 1 base at V and 7 bases at J; junction bases unmatched: 6. CDR1 and CDR2 from the germline V gene are ENHRY and SYGVKD. The CDR3 length is 15 residues. The CDR3 sequence is CAISELERETNEQFF. The CDR3 DNA follows: TGTGCCATCAGTGAGTTAGAGCGGGAGACGAATGAGCAGTTCTTC.

This clone came up a few times. V gene TRBV5-1 combines with J gene TRBJ2-7; D remains ambiguous. V gave up 0 bases and J gave up 2 bases, with 15 bases separating them. Per germline, CDR1 SGHRS and CDR2 YFSETQ. This CDR3 has 16 residues. The CDR3 loop reads CASSLDGYTTTYEQYF. The CDR3 region has the DNA TGCGCCAGCAGCTTGGACGGGTATACAACGACCTACGAGCAGTACTTC.

This sequence joins TRBV2 and TRBJ1-1; TRBD1 aligns across 7 bases. The CDR3 covers 14 residues. The junction had 9 bases not matched to a gene; V was cut back by 8 bases and J by 3 bases. Germline V gene lookup returns CDR1 SNHLY and CDR2 FYNNEI. The CDR3 spells CASVDRVPDTEAFF. For the CDR3, the DNA is TGTGCCAGCGTCGACAGGGTCCCCGACACTGAAGCTTTCTTT. Full variable domain (outside the CDR3, taken from reference TRBV2 and TRBJ1-1): EPEVTQTPSHQVTQMGQEVILRCVPISNHLYFYWYRQILGQKVEFLVSFYNNEISEKSEIFDDQFSVERPDGSNFTLKIRSTKLEDSAMYFCASVDRVPDTEAFFGQGTRLTVV.

This chain links TRBV28 with TRBJ1-5; D is ambiguous. V lost 4 bases and J lost 3, with 13 bases in between. The CDR3 is 15 residues long. Germline-derived CDR1 and CDR2 are MDHEN and SYDVKM. The DNA of the CDR3 is TGTGCCAGCAGTTCATCCCGCCCGAACAATCAGCCCCAGCATTTT. It yields the protein CASSSSRPNNQPQHF.

The rearrangement joins TRBV21-1 to TRBJ2-5; the table's TRBD2 call for D was not verified on the DNA. TRBV21-1 is a pseudogene segment. This CDR3 region has 11 residues. The CDR3 loop reads CASSKRETQYF. As DNA, the CDR3 is TGTGCCAGCAGCAAACGGGAGACCCAGTACTTC.

This chain links TRBV27 with TRBJ2-5; TRBD2 is a possible D gene (7 bases). Trimming removed 5 bases at V and 2 bases at J, with 18 bases between. Germline lookup yields CDR1 MNHEY and CDR2 SMNVEV (reference sequence). The CDR3 is 16 amino acids. The CDR3 reads CASSHRTGRDQETQYF. The CDR3 coding sequence is TGTGCCAGCAGTCATCGTACAGGGAGGGATCAAGAGACCCAGTACTTC.

This chain connects TRBV5-1 to TRBJ2-1; tentatively, D is TRBD2 (5 bases). Between the trimmed V and J ends, which lost 3 bases and 0 bases, there was a span of 13 bases. This CDR3 has 16 amino acids. Germline CDR1 is SGHRS and CDR2 is YFSETQ. CDR3 loop: CASSSPRGFSYNEQFF. The CDR3 coding sequence is TGCGCCAGCAGCTCCCCCCGGGGATTCTCCTACAATGAGCAGTTCTTC.

This clone turned up a few times. The rearrangement links TRBV29-1 to TRBJ2-1; D unresolved. Trimming removed 4 bases at V and 7 bases at J, with 11 bases between. This CDR3 has 12 amino acids. The germline CDR1 and CDR2 sequences are SQVTM and ANQGSEA. This CDR3 is CSVVAGRNEQFF. CDR3 sequence (DNA): TGCAGCGTTGTGGCTGGCCGTAATGAGCAGTTCTTC.

CDR3 DNA: TGTGCCAGCAGCAGGGGGAACTCCTACGAGCAGTACTTC. Translating it yields CASSRGNSYEQYF. The chain is built from TRBV6-5 and TRBJ2-7; 7 bases map to TRBD1. V shed 6 bases, J shed 0 bases, and the junction held 2 bases outside the gene matches. CDR3 length: 13 residues. Germline CDR1 is MNHEY and CDR2 is SVGAGI.

The chain links TRBV4-1 to TRBJ1-3; D remains ambiguous. CDR3 length: 16 amino acids. CDR1 MGHRA and CDR2 YSYEKL come from the germline V gene. V was shortened by 3 bases and J by 0 bases, with 12 bases between the two germline ends. CDR3 residues: CASSHQRLSSGNTIYF. The CDR3 coding sequence is TGCGCCAGCAGCCATCAGCGCTTAAGCTCTGGAAACACCATATATTTT.

The chain combines TRBV18 with TRBJ2-2, with 9 bases fitting TRBD2. Germline V gene lookup returns CDR1 KGHSH and CDR2 LQKENI. The CDR3 covers 18 residues. Trimming at V came to 0 bases and at J to 4 bases, leaving 9 bases not matched to a gene. The CDR3 nucleotides read TGTGCCAGCTCACCACCCCTGGGTAGCGGGGGCCCCACCGGGGAGCTGTTTTTT. It codes for CASSPPLGSGGPTGELFF.

The chain joins TRBV10-3 to TRBJ2-2, with TRBD1 matching over 7 bases. CDR1 is ENHRY and CDR2 is SYGVKD in the germline V gene. The CDR3 has 14 residues. The trim removed 6 bases at V and 3 bases at J, leaving 4 bases unmatched. CDR3 amino acids: CAISRDRDTGELFF. The CDR3 DNA is TGTGCCATCAGCCGGGACAGAGACACCGGGGAGCTGTTTTTT.

The rearrangement links TRBV4-2 to TRBJ2-4; unclear D gene. Trimming took 0 bases from V and 5 from J, leaving 11 bases between them. The germline CDR1 and CDR2 sequences are LGHNA and YNFKEQ. The CDR3 is 15 amino acids. In DNA form, the CDR3 reads TGTGCCAGCAGCCAAGATTTTCCGCCCCAAAACATTCAGTACTTC. Amino acid sequence: CASSQDFPPQNIQYF.

This clone was seen only once. The chain uses TRBV15 and TRBJ1-2; no clear D gene. CDR3 size: 15 residues. Germline V gene sequence: CDR1 LNHNV, CDR2 YYDKDF (reference sequence). Deletions cut 0 bases from V and 1 base from J, with 9 bases between. Written as DNA, the CDR3 is TGTGCCACCAGCAGAGACCTAGGGAATAACTATGGCTACACCTTC. Translation: CATSRDLGNNYGYTF.

This sequence joins TRBV15 and TRBJ2-2, with 13 bases that match TRBD2. From germline, CDR1 is LNHNV and CDR2 YYDKDF (reference sequence). CDR3 size: 18 residues. The J segment lost 5 bases and the V segment lost 3 bases, leaving 9 bases of the junction unmatched. Here the CDR3 DNA reads TGTGCCACCAGCAGTATAACTAGCGGGAGGGCGGTGACCGGGGAGCTGTTTTTT. This gives the protein CATSSITSGRAVTGELFF.

V gene TRBV28 combines with J gene TRBJ2-7; D may be TRBD2 (6 bases). The germline V and J ends were trimmed by 5 bases and 0 bases, with 20 bases remaining between them. CDR1 and CDR2 (germline): MDHEN, SYDVKM. This CDR3 is built from 17 residues. This CDR3 is CASSLVGGKPTSYEQYF. CDR3 coding DNA: TGTGCCAGCAGTCTGGTAGGAGGGAAACCAACCTCCTACGAGCAGTACTTC.

CDR3 sequence reads: CASSFLAGVTETQYF. DNA for the CDR3: TGTGCCAGCAGTTTTCTAGCGGGAGTTACCGAGACCCAGTACTTC. The chain is built from TRBV27 and TRBJ2-5, with 10 bases aligning to TRBD2. Germline values: CDR1 MNHEY, CDR2 SMNVEV (reference sequence). The CDR3 is 15 amino acids. V lost 3 bases and J lost 5; bases outside the gene matches: 6.

The chain recombines TRBV7-2 with TRBJ2-1, with a tentative D call TRBD1 (7 bases). Trimming cost V 5 bases and J 10 bases, with 15 bases left between them. CDR1 is SGHTA, CDR2 FQGNSA, per germline. CDR3 length equals 13 residues. CDR3 sequence (DNA): TGTGCCAGCAGCCCCTCACCAGGGGGGGAGCAGTTCTTC. Residues: CASSPSPGGEQFF.

The CDR3 DNA reads TGTGCCAGCAGCTCATCCGGGACAGTTCATGGCTACACCTTC. It encodes CASSSSGTVHGYTF. This chain joins TRBV7-2 and TRBJ1-2, with 7 bases that match TRBD1. The CDR3 contains 14 residues. From germline, CDR1 is SGHTA and CDR2 FQGNSA. V gave up 4 bases and J gave up 6 bases; unmatched junction bases: 8.

V gene TRBV28 combines with J gene TRBJ1-2; D unclear. The CDR3 has 11 residues. CDR1 and CDR2 (germline): MDHEN, SYDVKM. Trimming took 5 bases from V and 4 from J, leaving 5 bases between them. CDR3 coding DNA: TGTGCCAGCAGTGTGAGCTATGGCTACACCTTC. Amino acid sequence: CASSVSYGYTF.